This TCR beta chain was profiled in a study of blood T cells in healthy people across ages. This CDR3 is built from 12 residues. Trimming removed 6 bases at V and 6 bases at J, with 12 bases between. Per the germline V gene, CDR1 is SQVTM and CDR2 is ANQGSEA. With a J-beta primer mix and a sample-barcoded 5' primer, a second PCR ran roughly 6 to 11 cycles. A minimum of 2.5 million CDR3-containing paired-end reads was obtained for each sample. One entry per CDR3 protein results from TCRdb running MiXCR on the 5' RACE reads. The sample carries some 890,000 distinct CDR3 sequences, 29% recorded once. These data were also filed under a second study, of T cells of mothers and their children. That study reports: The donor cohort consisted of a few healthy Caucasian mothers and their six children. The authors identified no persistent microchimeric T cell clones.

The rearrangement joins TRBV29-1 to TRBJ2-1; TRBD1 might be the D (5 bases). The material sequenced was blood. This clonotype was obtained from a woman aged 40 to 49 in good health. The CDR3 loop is CSVQKGSNEQFF. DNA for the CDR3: TGCAGCGTCCAAAAGGGGTCCAATGAGCAGTTCTTC.